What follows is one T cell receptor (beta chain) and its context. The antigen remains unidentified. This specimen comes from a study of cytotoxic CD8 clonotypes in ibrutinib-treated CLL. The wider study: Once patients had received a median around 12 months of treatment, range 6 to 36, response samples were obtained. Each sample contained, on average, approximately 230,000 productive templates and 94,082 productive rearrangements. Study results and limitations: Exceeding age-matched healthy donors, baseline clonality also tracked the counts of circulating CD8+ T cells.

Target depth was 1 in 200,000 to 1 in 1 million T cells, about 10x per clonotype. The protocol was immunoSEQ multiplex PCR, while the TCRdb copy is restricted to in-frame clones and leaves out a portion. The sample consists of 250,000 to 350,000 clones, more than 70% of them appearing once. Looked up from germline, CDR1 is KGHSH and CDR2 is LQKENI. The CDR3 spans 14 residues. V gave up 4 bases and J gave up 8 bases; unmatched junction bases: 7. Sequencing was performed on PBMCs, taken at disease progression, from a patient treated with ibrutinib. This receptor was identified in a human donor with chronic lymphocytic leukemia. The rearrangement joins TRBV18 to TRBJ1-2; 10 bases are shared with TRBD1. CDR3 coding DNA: TGTGCCAGCTCACATGACAGGGGGCATGAAGGCTACACCTTC. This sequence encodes CASSHDRGHEGYTF.